The subject of this entry is one T cell receptor (beta chain). The data were obtained in a study of cytomegalovirus exposure and HLA in healthy donors. Healthy individuals who donated bone marrow served as the donors. This CDR3 is built from 17 residues. Looked up from germline, CDR1 is MNHEY and CDR2 is SMNVEV (reference sequence). V shed 4 bases and J shed 0 bases, with 15 bases lying between them. The PCR contained 60 Vbeta and 13 Jbeta primers. Profiled with immunoSEQ multiplex PCR; TCRdb holds only in-frame clones, not every one. The data contain 150,000 to 200,000 clones, around 82% of them singletons.

This clonotype originated in a woman younger than 45 in good health and CMV-seropositive. The chain carries TRBV27 and TRBJ1-4; tentatively, D is TRBD1 (6 bases). Sequenced material: PBMCs. CDR3 in amino acids: CASSSYRDRATNEKLFF. The CDR3 region has the DNA TGTGCCAGCAGTTCATACAGGGATAGGGCAACTAATGAAAAACTGTTTTTT.